This T cell receptor beta chain was documented in a study of control samples from healthy donors and cancer patients. Only in-frame clones appear in the TCRdb table, and some are missing; sequencing was by immunoSEQ multiplex PCR. The sample includes about 160,000 clones, roughly 95% of them seen just once. In this sample, this clone turned up once. The CDR3 has 14 amino acids. Trimming pared 6 bases from V and 5 bases from J, leaving 17 bases between. Germline CDR1 and CDR2: SGHNT and YYREEE (reference sequence). The chain joins TRBV5-4 to TRBJ2-5; TRBD2 might be the D (5 bases). This TCR was sampled from a woman aged 30 to 39 in good health. The sequencing input was blood. The CDR3 here is CASTPGVAAETQYF. CDR3 coding DNA: TGTGCCAGCACCCCCGGGGTAGCCGCCGAGACCCAGTACTTC. The full variable domain, in which reference TRBV5-4 and TRBJ2-5 provide the parts outside the CDR3, is ETGVTQSPTHLIKTRGQQVTLRCSSQSGHNTVSWYQQALGQGPQFIFQYYREEENGRGNFPPRFSGLQFPNYSSELNVNALELDDSALYLCASTPGVAAETQYFGPGTRLLVL.